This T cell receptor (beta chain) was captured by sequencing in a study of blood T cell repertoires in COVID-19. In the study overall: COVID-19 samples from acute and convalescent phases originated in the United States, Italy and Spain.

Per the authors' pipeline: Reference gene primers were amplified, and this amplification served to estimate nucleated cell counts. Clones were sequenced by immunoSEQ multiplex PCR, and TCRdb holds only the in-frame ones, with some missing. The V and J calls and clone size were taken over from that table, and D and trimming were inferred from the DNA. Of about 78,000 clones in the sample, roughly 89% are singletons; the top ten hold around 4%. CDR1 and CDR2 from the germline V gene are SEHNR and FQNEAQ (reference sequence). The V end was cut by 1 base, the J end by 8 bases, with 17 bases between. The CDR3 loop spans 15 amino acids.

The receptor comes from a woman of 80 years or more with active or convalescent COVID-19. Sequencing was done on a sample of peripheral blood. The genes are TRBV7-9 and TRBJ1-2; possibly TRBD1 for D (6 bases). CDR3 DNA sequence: TGTGCCAGCAGCTTAGGACAGGAGGAGATGGTAGGCTACACCTTC. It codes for CASSLGQEEMVGYTF. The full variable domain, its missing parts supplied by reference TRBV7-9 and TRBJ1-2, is DTGVSQNPRHKITKRGQNVTFRCDPISEHNRLYWYRQTLGQGPEFLTYFQNEAQLEKSRLLSDRFSAERPKGSFSTLEIQRTEQGDSAMYLCASSLGQEEMVGYTFGSGTRLTVV.